This TCR beta chain came from a study of Graves' ophthalmopathy and Graves' hyperthyroidism. Study results and limitations: Ophthalmopathy could be told apart from stable hyperthyroidism by a 13-signature model (approximately 90% sensitivity, approximately 76% specificity). At roughly 67% sensitivity and approximately 72% specificity, the model predicted progression of the ophthalmopathy. Among thyroid clonotypes expanded above 0.001 frequency, most also appeared in blood.

The CDR3 extends over 13 amino acids. V lost 6 bases and J 5 bases, leaving 13 bases between the germline ends. Per the germline V gene, CDR1 is MNHEY and CDR2 is SVGAGI. This clonotype has ten or more counts. The antigen remains unidentified. TCR beta CDR3 regions were amplified from RNA transcripts. First-round RT-PCR relied on HTBI primers, and a second-round multiplex PCR came next. TCRdb analysed the multiplex PCR reads with MiXCR anew, one entry per CDR3 protein. The sample gives about 160,000 distinct CDR3 sequences, around two fifths of which show up once; about 8.2% is in the top ten. V and J are TRBV6-5 and TRBJ2-5, with D unclear. The source is a man aged 25-45 years with Graves' ophthalmopathy. Sequencing was carried out using peripheral blood. The CDR3 region has the DNA TGTGCCAGCAGACCAAACGAACTCGAGACCCAGTACTTC. This encodes CASRPNELETQYF.